This T cell receptor (beta chain) derives from a study of Tregs in tolerant kidney transplant recipients. General study points: Few patients were studied, so findings need validation in larger groups.

The data were produced by immunoSEQ multiplex PCR, yet TCRdb's version contains in-frame clones alone and is incomplete. The repertoire holds 90,000 to 130,000 clones, 85% to 90% seen once, with approximately 0.3% in the top ten. The CDR3 is 14 residues long. Germline V gene sequence: CDR1 SGHRS, CDR2 YFSETQ. The V and J ends lost 4 bases and 0 bases respectively, with 11 bases between them. In regard to this clone: Its antigen is not identified.

Sequenced here: CD4+ T cells from blood, sampled before the transplant. The rearrangement uses TRBV5-1 and TRBJ2-7, with a weak D call TRBD2 (6 bases). This clonotype was sampled from a human donor who received a combined kidney and bone marrow transplant. This CDR3 reads CASSKGLPSYEQYF. The CDR3 DNA is TGCGCCAGCAGCAAGGGACTTCCCTCCTACGAGCAGTACTTC.